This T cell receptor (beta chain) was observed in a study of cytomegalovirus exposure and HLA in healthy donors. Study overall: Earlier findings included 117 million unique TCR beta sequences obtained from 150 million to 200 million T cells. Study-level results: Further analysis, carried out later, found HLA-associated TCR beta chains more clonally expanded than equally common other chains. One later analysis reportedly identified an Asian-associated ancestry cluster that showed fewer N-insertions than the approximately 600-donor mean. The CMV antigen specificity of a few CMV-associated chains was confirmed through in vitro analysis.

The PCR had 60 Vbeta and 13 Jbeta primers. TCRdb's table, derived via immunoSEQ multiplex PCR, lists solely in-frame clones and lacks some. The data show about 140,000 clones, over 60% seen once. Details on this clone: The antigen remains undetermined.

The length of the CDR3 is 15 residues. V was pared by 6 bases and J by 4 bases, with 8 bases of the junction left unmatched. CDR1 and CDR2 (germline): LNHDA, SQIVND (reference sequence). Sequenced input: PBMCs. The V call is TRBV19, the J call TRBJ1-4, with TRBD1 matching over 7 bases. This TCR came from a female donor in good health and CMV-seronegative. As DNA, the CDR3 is TGTGCCAGTAGGTTCCTCGGGACAGATAATGAAAAACTGTTTTTT. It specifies CASRFLGTDNEKLFF.